Detailed here is one T cell receptor beta chain. This sample is part of a study of patients and donors after allogeneic stem cell transplantation. The V segment lost 3 bases and the J segment 9 bases; nucleotides outside the gene matches: 2. Germline CDR1 and CDR2: ENHRY and SYGVKD. The CDR3 has 14 amino acids. Each CDR3 protein gets one entry after TCRdb re-called the RT-PCR reads with MiXCR. The sample carries about 960,000 distinct CDR3 sequences, more than 15% recorded once. Sequenced input: blood, either unsorted or a sorted T cell fraction (not recorded which). The chain employs TRBV10-3 and TRBJ2-2, with 12 bases aligning to TRBD1. The receptor was isolated from a human donor who was either an allogeneic HSCT recipient or a stem cell or donor lymphocyte infusion donor (not recorded which). It is not recorded whose cells these are; they may come from a transplant donor. The CDR3 region has the DNA TGTGCCATCAGTGAAGGGACAGGGGGCAGGGAGCTGTTTTTT. As protein: CAISEGTGGRELFF.